This TCR beta chain appears in the sequencing data of a study of glioma-infiltrating T cells. The iRepertoire nested amplicon-rescue multiplex PCR amplified TCR alpha and beta CDR3s from RNA. TCRdb re-derived calls from the multiplex PCR reads in MiXCR, one entry per CDR3 protein. The table lists 90,000 or so distinct CDR3 sequences, approximately 40% of them singletons. Findings and caveats of the study: Above-expected tissue-blood divergence occurred in all gliomas, most in low-grade ones.

Comment on this clonotype: Its specificity is not known. A junction end diverges from the germline sequence, so it may reflect a read error.

The CDR3 consists of 15 residues. The germline gives CDR1 MGHDK, CDR2 SYGVNS. The material sequenced was glioma tissue, nonneoplastic brain tissue, or PBMCs (not recorded which). The chain couples TRBV25-1 to TRBJ2-5; 11 nucleotides align to TRBD2. The TCR originated in a human donor with low-grade glioma or glioblastoma, undergoing nonglioma brain surgery, or in good health (not recorded which). The CDR3 nucleotides are TGTGCCAGCAGACCGGGACTAGCGGTCCAAGAGACCCAGTGCTTT. It is translated as CASRPGLAVQETQCF.